The present TCR beta chain was sequenced within a study of blood T cell repertoires in COVID-19. Study details: Donors in the United States, Italy and Spain gave samples during acute or convalescent COVID-19. From T cells, B-cell-depleted T cells, or PBMCs came the material, which was cDNA or gDNA.

Method: immunoSEQ multiplex PCR; TCRdb's copy keeps in-frame clones and lacks some. The sample yields 200,000 to 250,000 clones, under 90% seen once. The sample comprised PBMCs or T cells enriched from blood (not recorded which). The sequence was collected from an older woman who had recovered from COVID-19.

CDR3 in amino acids: CASRLAGVGGDTQYF. For the CDR3, the DNA is TGTGCCAGCAGACTAGCGGGAGTTGGTGGAGATACGCAGTATTTT. The chain joins TRBV5-6 to TRBJ2-3; 11 bases are shared with TRBD2. The CDR3 has 15 residues. V lost 5 bases and J lost 5; bases outside the gene matches: 7. The germline CDR1 and CDR2 sequences are SGHDT and YYEEEE.